The 29 T cell receptor beta chains reported below all come from one sample, sequenced in a study of blood T cell repertoires in COVID-19. Clones were sequenced by immunoSEQ multiplex PCR, and TCRdb holds only the in-frame ones, with some missing. The table lists about 140,000 clones, around 73% of them singletons. The sample taken for sequencing was peripheral blood. The receptors were gathered from a woman between 45 and 65 years old with active or convalescent COVID-19.

The rearrangement uses TRBV12-3 or TRBV12-4 and TRBJ2-7; maybe TRBD1 (6 bases). This CDR3 is built from 13 residues. The V end was cut by 8 bases, the J end by 3 bases, with 14 bases between. CDR3 region: CASGTGTFYEQYF. The CDR3 DNA follows: TGTGCCAGCGGAACAGGGACCTTCTACGAGCAGTACTTC.

This clone has only one observation. The chain is built from TRBV27 and TRBJ2-7, with TRBD1 identical over 7 bases. The CDR3 has 14 residues. The trim removed 5 bases at V and 6 bases at J, leaving 10 bases unmatched. CDR1 and CDR2 (germline): MNHEY, SMNVEV (reference sequence). This CDR3 is CASSLAGGGLEQYF. CDR3 DNA sequence: TGTGCCAGCAGTCTAGCAGGGGGTGGGCTCGAGCAGTACTTC.

V gene TRBV7-2 combines with J gene TRBJ2-1; possibly TRBD1 for D (5 bases). CDR3 length equals 14 residues. CDR1 SGHTA and CDR2 FQGNSA come from the germline V gene. Trimming took 1 base from V and 9 from J, leaving 13 bases between them. The DNA for the CDR3 is TGTGCCAGCAGCTTAGGGACGGAAAGGGGTGAGCAGTTCTTC. Its protein is CASSLGTERGEQFF.

The V gene is TRBV21-1, the J gene TRBJ2-3; the table calls TRBD2, which could not be checked here. TRBV21-1 constitutes a pseudogene. This CDR3 is 22 amino acids long. The CDR3 DNA reads as TGTGCCAGCAGCACCTCCCGGGGTAGCGGGGGGGCCAACCGAACCAGCACAGATACGCAGTATTTT. Residues: CASSTSRGSGGANRTSTDTQYF.

CDR3 sequence reads: CASSLRTGGRQPQHF. The DNA of the CDR3 is TGTGCCAGCAGCTTAAGGACAGGGGGACGCCAGCCCCAGCATTTT. The V call is TRBV7-2, the J call TRBJ1-5; 10 nucleotides line up with TRBD1. The germline CDR1 and CDR2 sequences are SGHTA and FQGNSA. J was trimmed by 7 bases and V by 2 bases; bases with no gene match: 5. The CDR3 covers 15 residues.

The genes are TRBV10-3 and TRBJ1-2; tentatively, D is TRBD1 (6 bases). CDR1 and CDR2 from the germline V gene are ENHRY and SYGVKD. The CDR3 loop spans 12 amino acids. V was shortened by 4 bases and J by 8 bases, with 11 bases between the two germline ends. DNA of the CDR3: TGTGCCATCAGTGGGCAGGGGATGGGCTACACCTTC. This translates into CAISGQGMGYTF.

This rearrangement joins TRBV6-5 to TRBJ2-1, with D perhaps matching TRBD1 (5 bases). Trimming took off 7 bases at V and 7 bases at J, with 14 bases between the two ends. The germline gives CDR1 MNHEY, CDR2 SVGAGI. CDR3 length equals 13 residues. The CDR3 loop is CASKDTGRNEQFF. The CDR3 region has the DNA TGTGCCAGCAAGGATACAGGCAGGAATGAGCAGTTCTTC.

A few counts support this clone. The chain joins TRBV27 to TRBJ1-1, with D perhaps matching TRBD1 (5 bases). Germline V CDR1 and CDR2: MNHEY, SMNVEV (reference sequence). The CDR3 runs 15 residues. V gave up 5 bases and J gave up 6 bases, with 19 bases separating them. CDR3 residues: CASSPGAGRVPEAFF. CDR3 DNA sequence: TGTGCCAGCAGTCCAGGAGCAGGGAGGGTCCCTGAAGCTTTCTTT.

The chain links TRBV6-5 to TRBJ2-6; D possibly corresponds to TRBD1 (5 bases). The germline V and J ends were trimmed by 2 bases and 0 bases, with 8 bases remaining between them. The CDR3 sequence is 16 residues long. Per germline, CDR1 MNHEY and CDR2 SVGAGI. DNA for the CDR3: TGTGCCAGCAGTTACCCAAGGGGCTCTGGGGCCAACGTCCTGACTTTC. Translation gives CASSYPRGSGANVLTF.

The V gene is TRBV18, the J gene TRBJ2-1, with 7 bases that match TRBD2. Germline V CDR1 and CDR2: KGHSH, LQKENI. The CDR3 runs 15 residues. V lost 0 bases to trimming and J lost 7 bases; unmatched junction nucleotides: 6. CDR3 region: CASSPPGGVGNEQFF. The CDR3 DNA sequence: TGTGCCAGCTCACCACCGGGGGGGGTCGGAAATGAGCAGTTCTTC.

CDR3 coding DNA: TGTGCCACCCACATCGACTACTATGGCTACACCTTC. Protein product: CATHIDYYGYTF. The chain recombines TRBV6-5 with TRBJ1-2; D gene uncertain. This CDR3 spans 12 amino acids. Deletions cut 10 bases from V and 3 bases from J, with 12 bases between. From germline, CDR1 is MNHEY and CDR2 SVGAGI.

The chain combines TRBV2 with TRBJ1-2, with TRBD1 identical over 7 bases. The CDR3 runs 12 residues. CDR1 and CDR2 from the germline V gene are SNHLY and FYNNEI. The junction had 5 bases not matched to a gene; V was cut back by 4 bases and J by 9 bases. CDR3 sequence: CASSATGFSYTF. In DNA, the CDR3 is TGTGCCAGCAGTGCGACAGGGTTTAGCTACACCTTC. Together with reference TRBV2 and TRBJ1-2, the CDR3 gives the full variable domain: EPEVTQTPSHQVTQMGQEVILRCVPISNHLYFYWYRQILGQKVEFLVSFYNNEISEKSEIFDDQFSVERPDGSNFTLKIRSTKLEDSAMYFCASSATGFSYTFGSGTRLTVV.

This chain joins TRBV28 and TRBJ1-6, with a tentative D call TRBD1 (6 bases). CDR1 and CDR2 (germline): MDHEN, SYDVKM. CDR3 length equals 15 residues. The V end lost 2 bases, the J end lost 6 bases, and 11 bases lay between the germline ends. The CDR3 DNA is TGTGCCAGCAGTTTACAGGGGAGAAGTAATTCACCCCTCCACTTT. Encoded protein: CASSLQGRSNSPLHF.

The genes are TRBV7-6 and TRBJ2-3; D is perhaps TRBD1 (5 bases). Germline V lookup: CDR1 SGHVS, CDR2 FNYEAQ. The V and J ends lost 0 bases and 3 bases respectively, with 10 bases between them. The CDR3 consists of 15 residues. CDR3 bases: TGTGCCAGCAGCTTAGCAGGACACGTTACAGATACGCAGTATTTT. It is translated as CASSLAGHVTDTQYF.

This chain joins TRBV9 and TRBJ2-2, with TRBD2 matching 13 bases. This CDR3 has 16 amino acids. J was trimmed by 3 bases and V by 2 bases; bases with no gene match: 1. The V gene's germline CDR1 is SGDLS and CDR2 YYNGEE. This CDR3 is CASSVGLAGHTGELFF. Here the CDR3 DNA reads TGTGCCAGCAGCGTGGGACTAGCGGGGCACACCGGGGAGCTGTTTTTT.

The chain uses TRBV30 and TRBJ1-5; TRBD1 matches 10 bases. Trimming removed 3 bases from V and 5 bases from J; junction bases left unmatched: 7. This CDR3 is 15 amino acids long. Germline CDR1 and CDR2: GTSNPN and SVGIG (reference sequence). CDR3 in amino acids: CAWRPGTGDYQPQHF. The CDR3 DNA reads TGTGCCTGGAGGCCCGGGACAGGGGATTATCAGCCCCAGCATTTT.

The chain couples TRBV4-3 to TRBJ1-2; 7 positions match TRBD1. Trimming cost V 0 bases and J 4 bases; bases outside gene matches: 5. This CDR3 is 15 amino acids long. The germline V gene encodes CDR1 LGHNA and CDR2 YSLEER. CDR3: CASSQDWDSSYGYTF. CDR3 DNA: TGCGCCAGCAGCCAAGACTGGGACAGCAGCTATGGCTACACCTTC.

The rearrangement joins TRBV7-9 to TRBJ2-3; the D gene is possibly TRBD2 (6 bases). The CDR3 sequence is 16 residues long. In germline, CDR1 is SEHNR, CDR2 FQNEAQ (reference sequence). Deletions cut 5 bases from V and 2 bases from J, with 17 bases between. The CDR3 region has the DNA TGTGCCAGCAGCCCAGTCGAGTGGGGGGACACAGATACGCAGTATTTT. It codes for CASSPVEWGDTDTQYF. The full variable domain, its missing parts supplied by reference TRBV7-9 and TRBJ2-3, is DTGVSQNPRHKITKRGQNVTFRCDPISEHNRLYWYRQTLGQGPEFLTYFQNEAQLEKSRLLSDRFSAERPKGSFSTLEIQRTEQGDSAMYLCASSPVEWGDTDTQYFGPGTRLTVL.

This clone appeared a few times. The V gene is TRBV19, the J gene TRBJ1-5, with 8 bases that match TRBD1. Per the germline V gene, CDR1 is LNHDA and CDR2 is SQIVND (reference sequence). The V gene end was trimmed by 7 bases and the J gene end by 2 bases; junction bases not matched to a gene: 13. The CDR3 runs to 17 residues. CDR3 sequence (DNA): TGTGCCAGTACCGGCCCACCGGACAGGGATGGCAATCAGCCCCAGCATTTT. Its protein is CASTGPPDRDGNQPQHF. Full variable domain (missing parts from reference TRBV19 and TRBJ1-5): DGGITQSPKYLFRKEGQNVTLSCEQNLNHDAMYWYRQDPGQGLRLIYYSQIVNDFQKGDIAEGYSVSREKKESFPLTVTSAQKNPTAFYLCASTGPPDRDGNQPQHFGDGTRLSIL.

This clone was counted between two and nine times. The CDR3 is CATSRASGPSSYNEQFF. Written as DNA, the CDR3 is TGTGCCACCAGCAGAGCTAGCGGGCCGTCATCCTACAATGAGCAGTTCTTC. The chain links TRBV15 to TRBJ2-1; the match to TRBD2 covers 8 bases. Germline V lookup: CDR1 LNHNV, CDR2 YYDKDF (reference sequence). V dropped 1 base and J dropped 1; count of bases not matched to a gene: 6. The CDR3 is 17 amino acids.

V gene TRBV7-2 combines with J gene TRBJ2-1, with a possible D match to TRBD1 (6 bases). The CDR3 runs 15 residues. V lost 3 bases and J 7 bases, leaving 16 bases between the germline ends. The V gene's germline CDR1 is SGHTA and CDR2 FQGNSA. CDR3 nucleotide sequence: TGTGCCAGCAGCTTGAGGGCAGGGGAAGGGAATGAGCAGTTCTTC. Amino acid sequence: CASSLRAGEGNEQFF.

This chain links TRBV28 with TRBJ1-5; 7 bases map to TRBD1. Losses at the gene ends were 4 bases for V and 3 bases for J; bases not matched to a gene: 6. The CDR3 runs to 15 residues. From germline, CDR1 is MDHEN and CDR2 SYDVKM. This chain's CDR3 is CASSSRDSHNQPQHF. The CDR3 DNA sequence: TGTGCCAGCAGTTCCCGGGACAGCCACAATCAGCCCCAGCATTTT.

This chain connects TRBV11-2 to TRBJ1-6; TRBD1 aligns across 7 bases. The J segment lost 2 bases and the V segment lost 8 bases, leaving 6 bases of the junction unmatched. Germline V gives CDR1 SGHAT, CDR2 FQNNGV. The CDR3 loop spans 15 amino acids. The CDR3 loop is CASCRDSTYNSPLHF. In DNA, the CDR3 is TGTGCCAGCTGTCGGGACAGCACCTATAATTCACCCCTCCACTTT.

The chain couples TRBV11-2 to TRBJ1-1; a possible D gene is TRBD1 (5 bases). The length of the CDR3 is 14 residues. Deletions cut 7 bases from V and 13 bases from J, with 25 bases between. Germline assignment: CDR1 SGHAT and CDR2 FQNNGV. CDR3 amino acids: CASTPAPWGRTFFF. DNA of the CDR3: TGTGCCAGCACCCCCGCCCCTTGGGGCCGCACCTTTTTCTTT.

The V and J genes are TRBV5-6 and TRBJ1-1; the D gene is possibly TRBD1 (5 bases). This CDR3 contains 17 residues. V lost 0 bases and J lost 0, with 15 bases in between. Germline values: CDR1 SGHDT, CDR2 YYEEEE. CDR3 protein: CASSLGGGDSLNTEAFF. CDR3 nucleotides: TGTGCCAGCAGCTTGGGCGGGGGTGACAGTTTGAACACTGAAGCTTTCTTT.

This clone was seen a handful of times. J is TRBJ2-1 and V is TRBV2; 13 bases map to TRBD2. Germline CDR1 reads SNHLY; CDR2 reads FYNNEI. With V trimmed by 7 bases and J by 7 bases, 7 bases remained unmatched. The CDR3 extends over 15 amino acids. The CDR3 protein is CASKELAGGRNEQFF. The CDR3 coding sequence is TGTGCCAGCAAGGAACTAGCGGGGGGGAGGAATGAGCAGTTCTTC.

V is TRBV15 and J is TRBJ2-1, with 8 nucleotides matching TRBD2. V lost 2 bases to trimming and J lost 6 bases; unmatched junction nucleotides: 12. Looked up from germline, CDR1 is LNHNV and CDR2 is YYDKDF (reference sequence). This CDR3 has 17 amino acids. This chain's CDR3 is CATSRLGGGLNPNEQFF. The CDR3, as DNA: TGTGCCACCAGCAGACTCGGGGGGGGGCTCAACCCCAATGAGCAGTTCTTC.

The J gene is TRBJ1-2, the V gene TRBV7-9; TRBD1 might be the D (6 bases). Looked up from germline, CDR1 is SEHNR and CDR2 is FQNEAQ (reference sequence). This CDR3 has 15 amino acids. V was trimmed by 6 bases and J by 2 bases, leaving 16 bases between them. Here the CDR3 reads CASRVGGALNYGYTF. For the CDR3, the DNA is TGTGCCAGCAGGGTTGGGGGGGCCCTGAACTATGGCTACACCTTC.

This sequence joins TRBV5-4 and TRBJ2-7; 8 nucleotides line up with TRBD2. The J segment lost 0 bases and the V segment lost 0 bases, leaving 2 bases of the junction unmatched. Germline V gene sequence: CDR1 SGHNT, CDR2 YYREEE (reference sequence). The CDR3 runs 15 residues. CDR3 in DNA: TGTGCCAGCAGCTTGGCGGGGGGGAGCTCCTACGAGCAGTACTTC. This translates into CASSLAGGSSYEQYF.